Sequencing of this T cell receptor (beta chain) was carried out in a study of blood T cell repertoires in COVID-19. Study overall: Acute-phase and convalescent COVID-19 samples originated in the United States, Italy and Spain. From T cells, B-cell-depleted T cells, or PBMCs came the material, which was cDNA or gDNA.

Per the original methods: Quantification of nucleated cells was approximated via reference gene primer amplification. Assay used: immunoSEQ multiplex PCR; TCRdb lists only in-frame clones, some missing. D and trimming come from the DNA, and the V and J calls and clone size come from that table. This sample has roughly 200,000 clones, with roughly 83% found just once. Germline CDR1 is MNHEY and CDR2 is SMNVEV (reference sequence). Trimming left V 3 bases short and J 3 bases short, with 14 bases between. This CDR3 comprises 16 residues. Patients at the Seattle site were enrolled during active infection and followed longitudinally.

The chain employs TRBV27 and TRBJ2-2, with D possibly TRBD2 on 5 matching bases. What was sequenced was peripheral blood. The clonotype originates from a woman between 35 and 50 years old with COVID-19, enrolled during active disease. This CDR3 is CASSFERGSDTGELFF. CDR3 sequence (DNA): TGTGCCAGCAGTTTTGAACGGGGATCAGACACCGGGGAGCTGTTTTTT.